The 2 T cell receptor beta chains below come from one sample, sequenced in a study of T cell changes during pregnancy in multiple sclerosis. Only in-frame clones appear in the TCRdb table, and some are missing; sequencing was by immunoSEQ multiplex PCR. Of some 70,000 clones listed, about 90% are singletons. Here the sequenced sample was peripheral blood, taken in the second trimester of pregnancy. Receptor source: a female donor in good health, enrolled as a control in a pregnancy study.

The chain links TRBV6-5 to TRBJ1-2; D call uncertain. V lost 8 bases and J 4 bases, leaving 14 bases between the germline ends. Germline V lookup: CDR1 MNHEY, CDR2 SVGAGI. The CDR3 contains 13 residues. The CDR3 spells CASGILETYGYTF. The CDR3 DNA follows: TGTGCCAGCGGTATTTTGGAGACCTATGGCTACACCTTC.

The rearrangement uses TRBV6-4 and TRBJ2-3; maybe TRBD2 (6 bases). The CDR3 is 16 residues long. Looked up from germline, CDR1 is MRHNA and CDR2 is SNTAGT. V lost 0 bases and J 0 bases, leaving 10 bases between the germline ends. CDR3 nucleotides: TGTGCCAGCAGTGACTCGGTAGGGACTAGCACAGATACGCAGTATTTT. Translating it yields CASSDSVGTSTDTQYF.